The T cell receptor (beta chain) described here comes from a study of control samples from healthy donors and cancer patients. CDR1 and CDR2 from the germline V gene are SGDLS and YYNGEE. V lost 3 bases, J lost 2 bases, and 12 bases lay in between. The CDR3 contains 14 residues. Sequencing used immunoSEQ multiplex PCR; TCRdb keeps in-frame clones, though not all of them. This sample has 130,000 or so clones; roughly 94% occur once, and the top ten carry 13% to 15%. The material sequenced was PBMCs. The chain couples TRBV9 to TRBJ2-7, with TRBD2 as a possible D gene (6 bases). The sequence derives from a man aged 55-75 years with colorectal cancer. In nucleotides, the CDR3 is TGTGCCAGCAGCGCGCCGGGGGTGGCCTACGAGCAGTACTTC. This encodes CASSAPGVAYEQYF.